This TCR beta chain was obtained from a study of shared clonotypes between healthy human individuals. A deep-level run was used for the assay. Several immunoSEQ plates held equal portions of the genomic DNA taken from each subset. The table came from immunoSEQ multiplex PCR; TCRdb's copy has only in-frame clones and leaves some out. Of about 520,000 clones in the sample, over 75% were seen once. The V gene end was trimmed by 5 bases and the J gene end by 1 base; junction bases not matched to a gene: 8. This CDR3 has 17 amino acids. CDR1 is SEHNR, CDR2 FQNEAQ, per germline (reference sequence). Healthy adults negative for HIV, lacking recent acute infections or vaccinations, served as donors. There were only Caucasian adults among the donors, and all lived in Nashville, Tennessee.

The clonotype was recovered from a woman between 40 and 55 years old in good health. Some clones in this sample may be carry-over from other donors' samples. The chain has TRBV7-9 and TRBJ2-1; the match to TRBD2 covers 10 bases. The sequenced sample was PBMCs. As DNA, the CDR3 is TGTGCCAGCAGCACCTACCTAGCGGGAGCATCCTACAATGAGCAGTTCTTC. Protein sequence: CASSTYLAGASYNEQFF.